One sample yielded the 22 T cell receptor beta chains listed below, sequenced in a study of blood T cell repertoires in COVID-19. The table came from immunoSEQ multiplex PCR; TCRdb's copy has only in-frame clones and leaves some out. The table includes about 250,000 clones, around four fifths detected once. The sample comprised peripheral blood. These receptors all stem from a woman in her fifties or sixties with active or convalescent COVID-19.

The chain has TRBV30 and TRBJ2-1; 7 nucleotides align to TRBD2. Trimming cost V 1 base and J 4 bases; bases outside gene matches: 4. This CDR3 is built from 14 residues. From germline, CDR1 is GTSNPN and CDR2 SVGIG (reference sequence). In DNA, the CDR3 is TGTGCCTGGAGTGGTAGCGGGCAGTACAATGAGCAGTTCTTC. It specifies CAWSGSGQYNEQFF.

This chain connects TRBV10-3 to TRBJ1-1; TRBD1 matches at 9 bases. This CDR3 is built from 18 residues. Germline V CDR1 and CDR2: ENHRY, SYGVKD. V was pared by 1 base and J by 1 base, with 10 bases of the junction left unmatched. Here the CDR3 reads CAISELSGTGSTNTEAFF. The CDR3, as DNA: TGTGCCATCAGTGAGTTGTCTGGGACAGGGAGCACGAACACTGAAGCTTTCTTT.

V and J are TRBV16 and TRBJ1-2, with D possibly matching TRBD1 (5 bases). This CDR3 is built from 13 residues. Germline V gene data show CDR1 as KGHSY and CDR2 as FQNENV. Trimming took off 0 bases at V and 3 bases at J, with 5 bases between the two ends. CDR3 DNA: TGTGCCAGCAGCCAATCAGGGGACTATGGCTACACCTTC. Encoded protein: CASSQSGDYGYTF.

The chain uses TRBV6-2 or TRBV6-3 and TRBJ2-5, with a possible D match to TRBD1 (5 bases). Germline lookup yields CDR1 MNHEY and CDR2 SVGEGT. The CDR3 extends over 14 amino acids. V lost 6 bases to trimming and J lost 4 bases, with 15 bases between them. For the CDR3, the DNA is TGTGCCAGCAGCACACCTCAGGGTAGAGAGACCCAGTACTTC. Its protein is CASSTPQGRETQYF.

This clone has only a few counts. This chain joins TRBV11-3 and TRBJ2-3; 9 positions match TRBD2. After removal of 5 bases from V and 1 base from J, the junction contained 4 bases not matched to a gene. Per germline, CDR1 SGHNT and CDR2 YENEEA. CDR3 length: 15 amino acids. The DNA of the CDR3 is TGTGCCAGCAGCCGACGGACTAGCGGCACAGATACGCAGTATTTT. It translates to CASSRRTSGTDTQYF.

The gene calls are TRBV2 and TRBJ2-3; 8 bases are shared with TRBD2. CDR3 length equals 15 residues. J gave up 3 bases and V 8 bases, and 10 bases lay outside the gene matches. Germline CDR1 and CDR2: SNHLY and FYNNEI. The DNA of the CDR3 is TGTGCCAGCCAACCGGGACTAGGGGCGACAGATACGCAGTATTTT. Translating gives CASQPGLGATDTQYF.

In its sample, this clone was seen once. V and J are TRBV3-1 (or the pseudogene TRBV3-2) and TRBJ2-6, with D perhaps TRBD2 (5 bases). This CDR3 spans 18 amino acids. CDR1 is LGHDT and CDR2 is YNNKEL in the germline V gene (reference sequence). Trimming left V 1 base short and J 3 bases short, with 16 bases between. The CDR3 loop reads CASSQVPARGSGANVLTF. The CDR3 nucleotides read TGTGCCAGCAGCCAAGTCCCCGCCCGAGGGAGTGGGGCCAACGTCCTGACTTTC.

This rearrangement joins TRBV10-3 to TRBJ2-4, with 7 bases fitting TRBD1. CDR3 length: 16 residues. The V segment lost 0 bases and the J segment 6 bases; nucleotides outside the gene matches: 8. Germline CDR1 reads ENHRY; CDR2 reads SYGVKD. DNA for the CDR3: TGTGCCATCAGTGAGTCGATTTGGCAGGGGGTAAACATTCAGTACTTC. This encodes CAISESIWQGVNIQYF.

The chain uses TRBV2 and TRBJ2-1; D perhaps matches TRBD2 (5 bases). The V gene's germline CDR1 is SNHLY and CDR2 FYNNEI. Deletions cut 6 bases from V and 2 bases from J, with 11 bases between. The CDR3 contains 14 residues. The CDR3 loop reads CASSSRVAYNEQFF. Here the CDR3 DNA reads TGTGCCAGCAGCTCGCGGGTTGCCTACAATGAGCAGTTCTTC. Using reference TRBV2 and TRBJ2-1 for the parts outside the CDR3, the full variable domain is EPEVTQTPSHQVTQMGQEVILRCVPISNHLYFYWYRQILGQKVEFLVSFYNNEISEKSEIFDDQFSVERPDGSNFTLKIRSTKLEDSAMYFCASSSRVAYNEQFFGPGTRLTVL.

J is TRBJ2-7 and V is TRBV18; the match to TRBD1 covers 9 bases. V gave up 8 bases and J gave up 6 bases; unmatched junction bases: 5. Germline CDR1 reads KGHSH; CDR2 reads LQKENI. The CDR3 has 12 residues. CDR3 region: CASGTGPTEQYF. The CDR3 DNA follows: TGTGCCAGCGGGACAGGGCCGACCGAGCAGTACTTC.

This chain uses TRBV29-1 with TRBJ2-7; tentative D call: TRBD1 (6 bases). Germline CDR1 is SQVTM and CDR2 is ANQGSEA. This CDR3 comprises 14 residues. V was shortened by 3 bases and J by 2 bases, with 14 bases between the two germline ends. The CDR3 DNA is TGCAGCGTTGAGGCCCAGGGGAGTCCCTACGAGCAGTACTTC. It is translated as CSVEAQGSPYEQYF.

The chain carries TRBV6-5 and TRBJ2-3; TRBD2 agrees at 9 bases. CDR3 length: 14 amino acids. The junction had 2 bases not matched to a gene; V was cut back by 6 bases and J by 1 base. Germline V gene sequence: CDR1 MNHEY, CDR2 SVGAGI. The CDR3 sequence is CASRQRGGTDTQYF. CDR3 nucleotides: TGTGCCAGCAGGCAGCGGGGGGGCACAGATACGCAGTATTTT.

This clone came up once. V and J are TRBV28 and TRBJ1-5, with TRBD1 matching over 7 bases. The V and J ends lost 5 bases and 2 bases, in that order; junction bases with no gene match: 18. Germline V gene data show CDR1 as MDHEN and CDR2 as SYDVKM. The CDR3 is 19 amino acids. In DNA, the CDR3 is TGTGCCAGCAGTCAAAACTCCGGTATATTCACAGGGGGCAATCAGCCCCAGCATTTT. Protein sequence: CASSQNSGIFTGGNQPQHF.

This clone was counted a few times. The V and J genes are TRBV6-6 and TRBJ2-5; D is perhaps TRBD1 (5 bases). The germline V gene encodes CDR1 MNHNY and CDR2 SVGAGI (reference sequence). The V end was cut by 6 bases, the J end by 0 bases, with 11 bases between. CDR3 length: 14 residues. The CDR3 region has the DNA TGTGCCAGCAGGCAGACAGCATACCAAGAGACCCAGTACTTC. It yields the protein CASRQTAYQETQYF.

The V call is TRBV10-1, the J call TRBJ1-2; D call uncertain. CDR3 size: 11 residues. The ends were cut back, 4 bases at V and 5 bases at J, with 5 bases in the middle. In germline, CDR1 is WNHNN, CDR2 SYGVQD (reference sequence). DNA for the CDR3: TGCGCCAGCAGTGCGGGATATGGCTACACCTTC. Protein sequence: CASSAGYGYTF.

The gene calls are TRBV13 and TRBJ1-6; unclear D gene. Germline V gene lookup returns CDR1 PRHDT and CDR2 FYEKMQ (reference sequence). This CDR3 region has 13 residues. Trimming left V 5 bases short and J 7 bases short, with 9 bases between. The CDR3 protein is CASSRGVNSPLHF. DNA for the CDR3: TGTGCCAGCAGCCGCGGGGTGAATTCACCCCTCCACTTT.

The chain employs TRBV27 and TRBJ2-1, with TRBD1 identical over 8 bases. The CDR3 spans 17 residues. V lost 0 bases and J lost 0; bases outside the gene matches: 4. The germline CDR1 and CDR2 sequences are MNHEY and SMNVEV (reference sequence). The CDR3 reads CASSLSGTGFSYNEQFF. The CDR3 DNA follows: TGTGCCAGCAGTTTATCGGGGACAGGCTTCTCCTACAATGAGCAGTTCTTC.

This clone was recorded once. J is TRBJ1-1 and V is TRBV10-2, with no clear D. Germline V gene sequence: CDR1 WSHSY, CDR2 SAAADI. This CDR3 is 14 amino acids long. Trimming left V 11 bases short and J 1 base short, with 17 bases between. CDR3 protein: CAAGDGQENTEAFF. The DNA for the CDR3 is TGCGCCGCCGGGGATGGCCAAGAGAACACTGAAGCTTTCTTT.

The chain uses TRBV6-6 and TRBJ2-2; TRBD1 is a possible D gene (5 bases). Looked up from germline, CDR1 is MNHNY and CDR2 is SVGAGI (reference sequence). CDR3 length equals 13 residues. V shed 2 bases and J shed 5 bases, with 6 bases lying between them. The CDR3 DNA is TGTGCCAGCAGTTACAGGGGTACCGGGGAGCTGTTTTTT. As protein: CASSYRGTGELFF.

The chain has TRBV27 and TRBJ2-1; 13 nucleotides align to TRBD2. This CDR3 comprises 15 residues. J was trimmed by 7 bases and V by 3 bases; bases with no gene match: 3. Germline V gene lookup returns CDR1 MNHEY and CDR2 SMNVEV (reference sequence). In DNA, the CDR3 is TGTGCCAGCAGTTTGGGGACTAGCGGGATAAATGAGCAGTTCTTC. This sequence encodes CASSLGTSGINEQFF.

Remarks on this clone: Other DNA sequences within the sample encode an identical CDR3. The rearrangement joins TRBV12-3 or TRBV12-4 to TRBJ1-1; no clear D. The CDR3 consists of 13 residues. V lost 2 bases and J 1 base, leaving 5 bases between the germline ends. The CDR3 loop is CASSLTANTEAFF. CDR3 in DNA: TGTGCCAGCAGTTTAACAGCGAACACTGAAGCTTTCTTT.

The V and J genes are TRBV27 and TRBJ1-1; 8 nucleotides line up with TRBD1. CDR1 is MNHEY and CDR2 is SMNVEV in the germline V gene (reference sequence). Trimming at V came to 5 bases and at J to 3 bases, leaving 17 bases not matched to a gene. This CDR3 region has 18 residues. Here the CDR3 DNA reads TGTGCCAGCAGTAACCGCGCCGGCCAGGGGGCGAGGGACACTGAAGCTTTCTTT. Translation gives CASSNRAGQGARDTEAFF.